This T cell receptor (beta chain) is from a study of cytomegalovirus exposure and HLA in healthy donors. Study background: When 300 to 500 donors were genotyped, roughly 78% of them were found to fall in the Caucasian-associated ancestry cluster. General study points: Earlier findings revealed that most TCR beta V segments proved productive either about 87% or about 30% of the time.

Worth noting for this clone: What it binds is not known.

PCR employed 60 Vbeta and 13 Jbeta primers. The data were produced by immunoSEQ multiplex PCR, yet TCRdb's version contains in-frame clones alone and is incomplete. The table has about 130,000 clones, about four fifths seen once. Trimming at V came to 3 bases and at J to 2 bases, leaving 8 bases not matched to a gene. CDR3 length: 16 amino acids. Germline assignment: CDR1 SGDLS and CDR2 YYNGEE. The chain uses TRBV9 and TRBJ1-2; 9 nucleotides line up with TRBD1. Specimen: PBMCs. This clonotype was obtained from a man in his thirties or forties in good health and CMV-seronegative. The CDR3 sequence is CASSGAGDRVNYGYTF. In DNA, the CDR3 is TGTGCCAGCAGCGGGGCCGGGGACAGGGTCAACTATGGCTACACCTTC.